The 13 T cell receptor beta chains listed next were all sequenced from one sample in a study of Ad26.COV2.S vaccination and SARS-CoV-2 variants. Clones were read by immunoSEQ multiplex PCR, and TCRdb kept only the in-frame ones, dropping some. The sample lists around 350,000 clones; 85% were seen once. The treatment was: 15 to 20 received Ad26.COV2.S at low or high dose, single or two shots; about 5 received placebo; per-sample allocation not given. Material that was analyzed had been drawn on day 63 after the first vaccine or placebo injection. Sequencing used peripheral blood, obtained in a trial of Ad26.COV2.S vaccine versus placebo. These receptors originate from a person aged 18 to 59 who received the Ad26.COV2.S COVID-19 vaccine or a placebo.

V gene TRBV7-9 combines with J gene TRBJ1-2; D is ambiguous. Germline V gives CDR1 SEHNR, CDR2 FQNEAQ (reference sequence). The CDR3 extends over 12 amino acids. The ends were cut back, 5 bases at V and 6 bases at J, with 10 bases in the middle. The CDR3 loop reads CASSQPSNGYTF. Here the CDR3 DNA reads TGTGCCAGCAGCCAGCCTTCGAATGGCTACACCTTC.

The V call is TRBV7-8, the J call TRBJ2-5; possibly TRBD1 for D (5 bases). V was pared by 1 base and J by 5 bases, with 23 bases between. CDR1 and CDR2 (germline): SGHVS, FQNEAQ. The CDR3 sequence is 18 residues long. The CDR3 nucleotides read TGTGCCAGCAGCTTAGATGCTGCAGGGTTCACGTCCCAGGAGACCCAGTACTTC. Its translation is CASSLDAAGFTSQETQYF.

The chain joins TRBV6-6 to TRBJ2-7; 7 positions match TRBD1. This CDR3 has 13 amino acids. Germline loops: CDR1 MNHNY, CDR2 SVGAGI (reference sequence). V lost 6 bases and J lost 3; bases outside the gene matches: 5. The CDR3 spells CASRDRKRYEQYF. In DNA, the CDR3 is TGTGCCAGCAGGGACAGGAAACGCTACGAGCAGTACTTC.

This clone was detected a few times. J is TRBJ1-1 and V is TRBV2, with 12 nucleotides matching TRBD1. V lost 3 bases to trimming and J lost 10 bases; unmatched junction nucleotides: 9. Germline V CDR1 and CDR2: SNHLY, FYNNEI. This CDR3 region has 15 residues. The CDR3 DNA reads as TGTGCCAGCAGTGAGAGGGACAGGGGGCCTCAAGGAGCTTTCTTT. Translation gives CASSERDRGPQGAFF.

V and J are TRBV24-1 and TRBJ2-5, with 10 bases aligning to TRBD2. The CDR3 extends over 16 amino acids. J was trimmed by 5 bases and V by 3 bases; bases with no gene match: 8. The germline gives CDR1 KGHDR, CDR2 SFDVKD. CDR3 amino acids: CATSDKRLAGGETQYF. In DNA, the CDR3 is TGTGCCACCAGTGATAAAAGATTAGCGGGAGGTGAGACCCAGTACTTC.

This chain uses TRBV18 with TRBJ2-7, with D uncertain. CDR1 is KGHSH and CDR2 is LQKENI in the germline V gene. V was pared by 2 bases and J by 4 bases, with 9 bases between. The CDR3 has 13 residues. CDR3 in DNA: TGTGCCAGCTCACCAGCTTTCTTATACGAGCAGTACTTC. Translating gives CASSPAFLYEQYF. The full variable domain, its missing parts supplied by reference TRBV18 and TRBJ2-7, is NAGVMQNPRHLVRRRGQEARLRCSPMKGHSHVYWYRQLPEEGLKFMVYLQKENIIDESGMPKERFSAEFPKEGPSILRIQQVVRGDSAAYFCASSPAFLYEQYFGPGTRLTVT.

V gene TRBV28 combines with J gene TRBJ2-6, with 8 bases matching TRBD2. The length of the CDR3 is 18 residues. Trimming took 10 bases from V and 0 from J; bases not matched to a gene: 14. In germline, CDR1 is MDHEN, CDR2 SYDVKM. CDR3 loop: CATHGGEGLYSGANVLTF. The DNA for the CDR3 is TGTGCCACCCACGGGGGGGAGGGCCTCTACTCTGGGGCCAACGTCCTGACTTTC.

This clone was counted a few times. The rearrangement links TRBV9 to TRBJ2-7; 8 nucleotides match TRBD2. This CDR3 spans 14 amino acids. Per the germline V gene, CDR1 is SGDLS and CDR2 is YYNGEE. With V trimmed by 0 bases and J by 6 bases, 5 bases remained unmatched. The CDR3 protein is CASSVEGLAGEQYF. The CDR3 DNA reads TGTGCCAGCAGCGTAGAAGGACTAGCAGGCGAGCAGTACTTC.

This sequence joins TRBV2 and TRBJ1-4, with D uncertain. Trimming left V 7 bases short and J 0 bases short, with 9 bases between. There are 14 residues in the CDR3. Germline V gives CDR1 SNHLY, CDR2 FYNNEI. The CDR3 nucleotides are TGTGCCAGCACGGGCGAAACAACTAATGAAAAACTGTTTTTT. It specifies CASTGETTNEKLFF.

The J gene is TRBJ1-1, the V gene TRBV30, with D hard to call. CDR3 length equals 11 residues. The V end was cut by 0 bases, the J end by 6 bases, with 5 bases between. Per germline, CDR1 GTSNPN and CDR2 SVGIG (reference sequence). CDR3 sequence (DNA): TGTGCCTGGAGTGTTTCGTCTGAAGCTTTCTTT. Protein product: CAWSVSSEAFF.

This chain's CDR3 is CASSYNPGPLENTQYF. In DNA, the CDR3 is TGTGCCAGCAGTTACAATCCGGGACCCCTGGAAAATACGCAGTATTTT. V usage is TRBV6-2 or TRBV6-3 and J usage is TRBJ2-3, with D possibly called TRBD1 or TRBD2 (5 bases each). CDR3 size: 16 residues. Trimming took 2 bases from V and 7 from J, leaving 19 bases between them. Germline V gene data show CDR1 as MNHEY and CDR2 as SVGEGT.

V and J are TRBV7-8 and TRBJ2-7; no clear D gene. The germline gives CDR1 SGHVS, CDR2 FQNEAQ. The CDR3 extends over 14 amino acids. The V end lost 1 base, the J end lost 2 bases, and 9 bases lay between the germline ends. CDR3 nucleotide sequence: TGTGCCAGCAGCTTAGAACGGCCTCCCTACGAGCAGTACTTC. Translated: CASSLERPPYEQYF.

A few counts support this clone. The gene calls are TRBV2 and TRBJ1-3; D is undetermined. CDR3 length equals 15 residues. V dropped 6 bases and J dropped 0 bases, with 12 bases sitting between them. CDR1 is SNHLY, CDR2 FYNNEI, per germline. CDR3 region: CASRSGSTSGNTIYF. The CDR3 nucleotides are TGTGCCAGCAGAAGCGGCAGTACCTCTGGAAACACCATATATTTT.